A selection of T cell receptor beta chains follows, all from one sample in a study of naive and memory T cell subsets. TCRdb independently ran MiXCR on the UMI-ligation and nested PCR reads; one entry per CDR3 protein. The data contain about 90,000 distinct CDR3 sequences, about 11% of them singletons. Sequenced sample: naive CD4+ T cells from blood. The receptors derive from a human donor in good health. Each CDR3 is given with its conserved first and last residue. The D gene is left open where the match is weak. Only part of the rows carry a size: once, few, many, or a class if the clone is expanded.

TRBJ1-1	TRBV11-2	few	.	TGTGCCAGCAGCTTAGAAAGGGAGGCTGCTTTCTTT	CASSLEREAAFF
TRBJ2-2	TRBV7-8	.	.	TGTGCCAGCAGCTTAGGTCCCTGGGGATATAGCACCGGGGAGCTGTTTTTT	CASSLGPWGYSTGELFF
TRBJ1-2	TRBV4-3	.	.	TGCGCCAGCAGCAAAACAGGATTCGGCTACACCTTC	CASSKTGFGYTF
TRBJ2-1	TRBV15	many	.	TGTGCCACGCGTCACGGGGCTACCTACAATGAGCAGTTCTTC	CATRHGATYNEQFF
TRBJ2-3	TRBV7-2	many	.	TGTGCCAGCAGCCCTACCTCAACCCGCTACACAGATACGCAGTATTTT	CASSPTSTRYTDTQYF
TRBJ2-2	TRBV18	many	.	TGTGCCAGCTCACCTTCCGGGGCAGTTAAGACCGGGGAGCTGTTTTTT	CASSPSGAVKTGELFF
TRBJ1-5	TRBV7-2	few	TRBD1	TGTGCCAGCAGCTTAATGACAGGGAGGAATCAGCCCCAGCATTTT	CASSLMTGRNQPQHF
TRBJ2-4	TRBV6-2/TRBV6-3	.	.	TGTGCCAGCAGCGATGGCACCATTCAGTACTTC	CASSDGTIQYF
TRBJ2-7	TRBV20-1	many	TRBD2	TGCAGTGCTAGAGTGGGCGGGAGAGGCTACGAGCAGTACTTC	CSARVGGRGYEQYF
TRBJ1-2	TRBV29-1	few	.	TGCAGCGTTGAAGATGCACGGACAGCCAACTATGGCTACACCTTC	CSVEDARTANYGYTF
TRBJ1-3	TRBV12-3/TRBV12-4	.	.	TGTGCCAGCAGCCGTTTTTACTCTGGAAACACCATATATTTT	CASSRFYSGNTIYF
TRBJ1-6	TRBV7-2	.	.	TGTGCCAGCAGCTGGGATGGACCGTCGTTTGGCAATTCACCCCTCCACTTT	CASSWDGPSFGNSPLHF
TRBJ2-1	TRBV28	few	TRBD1	TGTGCCAGCAGACGACAGGGAAGTAGCCATGAGCAGTTCTTC	CASRRQGSSHEQFF
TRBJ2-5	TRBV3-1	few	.	TGTGCCAGCAGCCCCACTAACCAAGAGACCCAGTACTTC	CASSPTNQETQYF
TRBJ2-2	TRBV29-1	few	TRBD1	TGCAGCGCAAACAGGGGGCGGGCCGGGGAGCTGTTTTTT	CSANRGRAGELFF
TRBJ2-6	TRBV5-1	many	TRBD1	TGCGCCAGCAGCTTGGGACAGGGGAATCCTGGGGCCAACGTCCTGACTTTC	CASSLGQGNPGANVLTF
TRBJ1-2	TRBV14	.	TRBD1	TGTGCCAGCAGCTCGGGACAGGCTAACTATGGCTACACCTTC	CASSSGQANYGYTF
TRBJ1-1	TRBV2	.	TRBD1	TGTGCCAGCAACCGGGACAGGGGGGTTAAAAACACTGAAGCTTTCTTT	CASNRDRGVKNTEAFF
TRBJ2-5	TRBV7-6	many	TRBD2	TGTGCCAGCAGCCCCCGGACTAGCTTCGTAGAGACCCAGTACTTC	CASSPRTSFVETQYF
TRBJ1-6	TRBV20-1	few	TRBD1	TGCAGTGGCGGGCAGGTCGGACAGGGAGGCTCCTATAATTCACCCCTCCACTTT	CSGGQVGQGGSYNSPLHF
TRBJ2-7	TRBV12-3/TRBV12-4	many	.	TGTGCCAGCAGTTTCGGCCTAGAATCCTCCGAGCAGTACTTC	CASSFGLESSEQYF
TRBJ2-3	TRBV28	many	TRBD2	TGTGCCAGCCATACGCAAGAAGGAGGACTAGCGGGAGCAGATACGCAGTATTTT	CASHTQEGGLAGADTQYF
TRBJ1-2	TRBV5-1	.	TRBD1	TGCGCCAGCAGCTTGAGGACAGGGAGCTATGGCTACACCTTC	CASSLRTGSYGYTF
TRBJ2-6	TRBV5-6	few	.	TGTGCCAGCAGCTTGTTCTCTGGGGCCAACGTCCTGACTTTC	CASSLFSGANVLTF
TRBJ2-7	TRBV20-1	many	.	TGCAGTGCTACGCCCCGGGACTCCTACGAGCAGTACTTC	CSATPRDSYEQYF
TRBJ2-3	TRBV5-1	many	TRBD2	TGCGCCAGCAGCTTGATTGAGGGAGGGTCGGATACGCAGTATTTT	CASSLIEGGSDTQYF
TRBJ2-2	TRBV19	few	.	TGTGCCAGTTCCGACAGGTACACCGGGGAGCTGTTTTTT	CASSDRYTGELFF
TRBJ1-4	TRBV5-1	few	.	TGCGCCAGCGGCCGGGACACAGATGAAAAACTGTTTTTT	CASGRDTDEKLFF
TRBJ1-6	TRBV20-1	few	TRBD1	TGCAGTGCTAGAGGAGGGGGACAGACGGTCTATAATTCACCCCTCCACTTT	CSARGGGQTVYNSPLHF
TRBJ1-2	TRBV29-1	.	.	TGCAGCGTTGAGGCACCCGACGGCAACTATGGCTACACCTTC	CSVEAPDGNYGYTF
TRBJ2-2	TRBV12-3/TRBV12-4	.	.	TGTGCCACCTCTACAGGGGCGGGGACCGGGGAGCTGTTTTTT	CATSTGAGTGELFF
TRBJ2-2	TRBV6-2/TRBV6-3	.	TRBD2	TGTGCCAGCACCCTTGCGGGGGTGAGCACCGGGGAGCTGTTTTTT	CASTLAGVSTGELFF
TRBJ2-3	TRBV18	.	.	TGTGCCAGCTCACGAGGGGGGCCAAACACAGATACGCAGTATTTT	CASSRGGPNTDTQYF
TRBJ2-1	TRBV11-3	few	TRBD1	TGTGCCAGCAGCCAGAGACAGGGAAACAATGAGCAGTTCTTC	CASSQRQGNNEQFF
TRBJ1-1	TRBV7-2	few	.	TGTGCCAGCAGCCGAAGGGCCAGGGTGGGCACTGAAGCTTTCTTT	CASSRRARVGTEAFF
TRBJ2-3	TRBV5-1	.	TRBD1	TGCGCCAGCAGCTCCCAATGGGACAGCGGCCCAGATACGCAGTATTTT	CASSSQWDSGPDTQYF
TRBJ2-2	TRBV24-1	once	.	TGTGCCACCAGTGAATACGGAACATCCGCGAACACCGGGGAGCTGTTTTTT	CATSEYGTSANTGELFF
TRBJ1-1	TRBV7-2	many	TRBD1	TGTGCCAGCAGCAGAACCGGGACAGCGGTTTGGACTGAAGCTTTCTTT	CASSRTGTAVWTEAFF
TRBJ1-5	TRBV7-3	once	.	TGTGCCAGCAGCCCCCAAGGTGGTCAGCCCCAGCATTTT	CASSPQGGQPQHF
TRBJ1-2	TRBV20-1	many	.	TGCAGTGCTAGAGAAGTGGGGTACTATGGCTACACCTTC	CSAREVGYYGYTF
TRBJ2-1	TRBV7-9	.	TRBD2	TGTGCCAGCAGGGACGTAGGACTAGCGGGGGGTAATGAGCAGTTCTTC	CASRDVGLAGGNEQFF
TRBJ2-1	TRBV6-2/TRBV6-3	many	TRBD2	TGTGCCAGCAGAAGCGGGAGGTTTTACAATGAGCAGTTCTTC	CASRSGRFYNEQFF
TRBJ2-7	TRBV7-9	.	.	TGTGCCAGCAGCTTAAACCCCCTGATCCCTAACAGGACCTACGAGCAGTACTTC	CASSLNPLIPNRTYEQYF
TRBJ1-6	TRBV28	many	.	TGTGCCAGCAGCGCAGATTATAATTCACCCCTCCACTTT	CASSADYNSPLHF
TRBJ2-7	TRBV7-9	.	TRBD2	TGTGCCAGCAGCTTAGGGCTAGCGGGTAGCTCCTACGAGCAGTACTTC	CASSLGLAGSSYEQYF
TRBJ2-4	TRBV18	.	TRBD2	TGTGCCAGCTCACCGCCTGGGGCACTAGCGGGAGGAAACATTCAGTACTTC	CASSPPGALAGGNIQYF